This T cell receptor (beta chain) was captured in a study of cytomegalovirus exposure and HLA in healthy donors. Findings and caveats of the study: The authors listed 180 or so TCR beta chains as cytomegalovirus-associated. For cytomegalovirus status, the classifier reportedly gave diagnoses with high specificity and sensitivity. In all likelihood, a cluster of highly shared sequence variants was a sequencing artifact.

In regard to this clone: Its specificity is not known.

The PCR was carried out with 60 Vbeta primers and 13 Jbeta primers. Here immunoSEQ multiplex PCR was the method, and the copy in TCRdb shows in-frame clones only, minus some. This table has about 140,000 clones, 80% to 85% appearing once. The sample was PBMCs. The receptor's source is a male donor in good health and CMV-seropositive.

The CDR3 DNA reads TGTGCCAGCAGCTCACTTATCGGGACAGGTGACTACGAGCAGTACTTC. It translates to CASSSLIGTGDYEQYF. The rearrangement links TRBV7-6 to TRBJ2-7; TRBD1 agrees at 8 bases. This CDR3 comprises 16 residues. The junction had 11 bases not matched to a gene; V was cut back by 4 bases and J by 3 bases. Germline V lookup: CDR1 SGHVS, CDR2 FNYEAQ. The whole variable domain, filled in from reference TRBV7-6 and TRBJ2-7, reads GAGVSQSPRYKVTKRGQDVALRCDPISGHVSLYWYRQALGQGPEFLTYFNYEAQQDKSGLPNDRFSAERPEGSISTLTIQRTEQRDSAMYRCASSSLIGTGDYEQYFGPGTRLTVT.